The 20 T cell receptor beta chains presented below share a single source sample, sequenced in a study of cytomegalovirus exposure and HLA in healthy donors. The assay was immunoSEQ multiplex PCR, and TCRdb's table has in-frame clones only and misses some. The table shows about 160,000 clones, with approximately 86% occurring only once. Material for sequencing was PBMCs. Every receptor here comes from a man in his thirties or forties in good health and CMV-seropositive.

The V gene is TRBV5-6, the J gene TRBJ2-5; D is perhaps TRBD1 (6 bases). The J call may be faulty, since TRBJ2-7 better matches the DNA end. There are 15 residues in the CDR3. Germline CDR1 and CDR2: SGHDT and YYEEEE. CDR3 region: CASSSESTGFYEQYF. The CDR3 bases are TGTGCCAGCAGCTCCGAGTCCACAGGGTTCTACGAGCAGTACTTC.

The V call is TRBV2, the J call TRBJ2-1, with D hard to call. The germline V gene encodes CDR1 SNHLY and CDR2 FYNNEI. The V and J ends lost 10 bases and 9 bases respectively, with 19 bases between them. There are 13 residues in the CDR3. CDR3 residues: CATQVDARAEQFF. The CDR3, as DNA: TGTGCCACCCAGGTAGACGCCCGAGCTGAGCAGTTCTTC.

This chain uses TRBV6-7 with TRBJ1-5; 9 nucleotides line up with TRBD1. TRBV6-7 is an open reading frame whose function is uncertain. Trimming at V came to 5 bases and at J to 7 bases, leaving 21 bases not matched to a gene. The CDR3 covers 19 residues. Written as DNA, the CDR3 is TGTGCCAGCAGTGCACCGGGACAGGGTATGTTGACCTCGCGACAGCCCCAGCATTTT. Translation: CASSAPGQGMLTSRQPQHF.

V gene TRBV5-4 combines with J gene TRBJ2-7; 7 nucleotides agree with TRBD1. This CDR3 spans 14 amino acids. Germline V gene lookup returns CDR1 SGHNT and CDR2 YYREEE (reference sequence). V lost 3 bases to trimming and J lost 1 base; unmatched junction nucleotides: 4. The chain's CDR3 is CASSWDRGSYEQYF. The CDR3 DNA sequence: TGTGCCAGCAGCTGGGACAGAGGATCCTACGAGCAGTACTTC.

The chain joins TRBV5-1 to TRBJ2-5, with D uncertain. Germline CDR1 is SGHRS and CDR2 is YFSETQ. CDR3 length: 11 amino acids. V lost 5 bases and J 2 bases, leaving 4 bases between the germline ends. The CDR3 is CASSTQETQYF. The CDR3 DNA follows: TGCGCCAGCAGTACACAAGAGACCCAGTACTTC.

CDR3 region: CAISESRTGPTGGYTF. The DNA for the CDR3 is TGTGCCATCAGTGAGTCGAGGACAGGTCCAACGGGGGGCTACACCTTC. This chain links TRBV10-3 with TRBJ1-2; TRBD1 agrees at 7 bases. This CDR3 has 16 residues. Looked up from germline, CDR1 is ENHRY and CDR2 is SYGVKD. V was pared by 0 bases and J by 8 bases, with 12 bases of the junction left unmatched.

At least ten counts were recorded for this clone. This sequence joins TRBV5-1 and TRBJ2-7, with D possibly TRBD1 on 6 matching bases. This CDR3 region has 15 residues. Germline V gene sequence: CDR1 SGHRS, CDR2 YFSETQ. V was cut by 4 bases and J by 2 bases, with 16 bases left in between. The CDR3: CASSPNPQGPYEQYF. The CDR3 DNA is TGCGCCAGCAGCCCGAACCCCCAGGGGCCCTACGAGCAGTACTTC.

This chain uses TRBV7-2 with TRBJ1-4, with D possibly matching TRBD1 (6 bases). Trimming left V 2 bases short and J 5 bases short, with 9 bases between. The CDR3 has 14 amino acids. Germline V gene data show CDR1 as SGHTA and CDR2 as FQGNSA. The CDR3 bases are TGTGCCAGCAGCTTACGGGGGGCGAATGAAAAACTGTTTTTT. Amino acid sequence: CASSLRGANEKLFF.

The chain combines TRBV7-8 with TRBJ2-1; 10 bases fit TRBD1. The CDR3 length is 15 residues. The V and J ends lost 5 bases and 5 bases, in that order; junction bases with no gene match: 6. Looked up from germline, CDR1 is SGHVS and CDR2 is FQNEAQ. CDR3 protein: CASSLRDRGNNEQFF. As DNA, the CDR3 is TGTGCCAGCAGCCTCCGGGACAGGGGCAACAATGAGCAGTTCTTC.

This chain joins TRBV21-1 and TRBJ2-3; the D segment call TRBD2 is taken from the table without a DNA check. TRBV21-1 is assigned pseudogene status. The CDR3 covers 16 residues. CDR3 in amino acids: CASSTTSGGAPDTQYF. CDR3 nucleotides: TGTGCCAGCAGCACTACTAGCGGGGGGGCCCCAGATACGCAGTATTTT.

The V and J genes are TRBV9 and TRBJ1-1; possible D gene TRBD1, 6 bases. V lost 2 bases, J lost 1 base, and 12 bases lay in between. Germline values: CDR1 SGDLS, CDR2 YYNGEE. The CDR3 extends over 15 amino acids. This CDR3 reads CASSVSGTRNTEAFF. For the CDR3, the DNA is TGTGCCAGCAGCGTTTCCGGGACAAGGAACACTGAAGCTTTCTTT.

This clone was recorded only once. CDR3 sequence: CAAGGTDTQYF. As DNA, the CDR3 is TGTGCCGCGGGGGGGACAGATACGCAGTATTTT. This rearrangement joins TRBV11-2 to TRBJ2-3, with TRBD2 matching over 9 bases. The V gene end was trimmed by 11 bases and the J gene end by 3 bases; junction bases not matched to a gene: 0. Germline CDR1 SGHAT, CDR2 FQNNGV. This CDR3 is 11 amino acids long.

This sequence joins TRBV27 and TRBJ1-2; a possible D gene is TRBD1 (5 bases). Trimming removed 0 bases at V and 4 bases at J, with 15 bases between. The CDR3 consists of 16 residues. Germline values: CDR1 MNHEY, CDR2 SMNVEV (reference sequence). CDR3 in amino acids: CASSLSGAGRVYGYTF. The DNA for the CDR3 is TGTGCCAGCAGTTTATCCGGAGCAGGGAGGGTCTATGGCTACACCTTC.

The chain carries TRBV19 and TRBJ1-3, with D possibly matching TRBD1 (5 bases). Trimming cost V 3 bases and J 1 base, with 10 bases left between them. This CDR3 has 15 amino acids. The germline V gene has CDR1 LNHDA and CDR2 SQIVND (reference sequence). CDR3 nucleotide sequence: TGTGCCAGTAGTATGTGGTCAGGGTCTGGAAACACCATATATTTT. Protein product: CASSMWSGSGNTIYF.

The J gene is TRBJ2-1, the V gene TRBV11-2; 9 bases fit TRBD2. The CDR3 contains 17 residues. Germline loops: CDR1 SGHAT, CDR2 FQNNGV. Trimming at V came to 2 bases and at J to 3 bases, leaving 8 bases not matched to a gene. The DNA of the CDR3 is TGTGCCAGCAGCTTAAAAAGCGGGGGGATAGGCTACAATGAGCAGTTCTTC. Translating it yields CASSLKSGGIGYNEQFF.

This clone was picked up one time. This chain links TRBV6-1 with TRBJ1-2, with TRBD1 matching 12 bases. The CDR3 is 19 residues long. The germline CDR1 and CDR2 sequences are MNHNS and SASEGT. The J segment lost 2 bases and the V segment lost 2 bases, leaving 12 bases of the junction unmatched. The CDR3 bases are TGTGCCAGCAGTGAAAGGAGTGTAGGGGACAGGGGGCAGAACTATGGCTACACCTTC. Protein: CASSERSVGDRGQNYGYTF.

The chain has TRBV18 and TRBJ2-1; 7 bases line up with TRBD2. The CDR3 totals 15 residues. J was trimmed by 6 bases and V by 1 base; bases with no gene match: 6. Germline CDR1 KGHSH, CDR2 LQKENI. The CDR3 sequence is CASSPQAGEVNEQFF. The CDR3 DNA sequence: TGTGCCAGCTCACCACAGGCGGGGGAGGTCAATGAGCAGTTCTTC.

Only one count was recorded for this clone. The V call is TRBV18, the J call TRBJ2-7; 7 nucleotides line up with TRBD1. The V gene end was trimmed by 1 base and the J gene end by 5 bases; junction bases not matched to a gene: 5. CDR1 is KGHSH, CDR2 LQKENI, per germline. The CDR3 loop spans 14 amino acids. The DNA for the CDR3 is TGTGCCAGCTCACCACAGGGGGCGGATCACGAGCAGTACTTC. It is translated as CASSPQGADHEQYF. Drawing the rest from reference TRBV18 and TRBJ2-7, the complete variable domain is NAGVMQNPRHLVRRRGQEARLRCSPMKGHSHVYWYRQLPEEGLKFMVYLQKENIIDESGMPKERFSAEFPKEGPSILRIQQVVRGDSAAYFCASSPQGADHEQYFGPGTRLTVT.

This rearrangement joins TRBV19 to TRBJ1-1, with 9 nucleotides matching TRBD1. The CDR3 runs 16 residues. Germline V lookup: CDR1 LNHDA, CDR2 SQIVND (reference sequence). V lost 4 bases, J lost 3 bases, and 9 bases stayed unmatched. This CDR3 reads CASSTRQGEADTEAFF. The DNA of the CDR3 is TGTGCCAGTAGTACAAGACAGGGGGAGGCGGACACTGAAGCTTTCTTT.

This CDR3 reads CASSLVGTPGTEAFF. The CDR3 DNA follows: TGTGCCAGCAGCTTAGTGGGGACACCGGGTACTGAAGCTTTCTTT. The chain joins TRBV7-2 to TRBJ1-1; D may be TRBD1 (6 bases). The CDR3 totals 15 residues. CDR1 is SGHTA and CDR2 is FQGNSA in the germline V gene. The V end was cut by 1 base, the J end by 5 bases, with 14 bases between.